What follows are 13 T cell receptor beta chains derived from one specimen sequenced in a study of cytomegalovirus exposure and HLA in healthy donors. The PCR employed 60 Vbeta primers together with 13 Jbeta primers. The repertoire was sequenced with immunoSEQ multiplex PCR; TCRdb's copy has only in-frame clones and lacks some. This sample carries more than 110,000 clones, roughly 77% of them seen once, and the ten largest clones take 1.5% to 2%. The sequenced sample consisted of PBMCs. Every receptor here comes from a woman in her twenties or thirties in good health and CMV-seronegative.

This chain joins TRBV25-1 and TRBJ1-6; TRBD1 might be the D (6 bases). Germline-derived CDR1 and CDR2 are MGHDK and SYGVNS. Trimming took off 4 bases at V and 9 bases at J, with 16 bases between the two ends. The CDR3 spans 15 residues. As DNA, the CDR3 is TGTGCCAGCAGTGCACAGGGAAAATTCGGTTCACCCCTCCACTTT. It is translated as CASSAQGKFGSPLHF.

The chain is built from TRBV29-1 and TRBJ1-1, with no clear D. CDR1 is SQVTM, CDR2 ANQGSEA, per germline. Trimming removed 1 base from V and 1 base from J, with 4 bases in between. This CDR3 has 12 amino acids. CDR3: CSVEAGNTEAFF. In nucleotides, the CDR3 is TGCAGCGTTGAAGCGGGGAACACTGAAGCTTTCTTT.

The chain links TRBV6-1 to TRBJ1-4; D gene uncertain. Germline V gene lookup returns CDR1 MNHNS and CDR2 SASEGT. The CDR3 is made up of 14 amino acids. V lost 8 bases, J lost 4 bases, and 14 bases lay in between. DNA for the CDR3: TGTGCCAGCCGGTTTTACGGGTTTAATGAAAAACTGTTTTTT. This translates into CASRFYGFNEKLFF.

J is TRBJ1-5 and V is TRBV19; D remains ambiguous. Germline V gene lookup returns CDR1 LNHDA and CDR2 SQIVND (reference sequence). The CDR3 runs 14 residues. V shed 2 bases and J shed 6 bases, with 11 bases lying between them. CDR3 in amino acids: CASSIRGTSQPQHF. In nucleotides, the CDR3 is TGTGCCAGTAGTATAAGAGGTACCAGTCAGCCCCAGCATTTT. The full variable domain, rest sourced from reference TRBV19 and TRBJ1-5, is DGGITQSPKYLFRKEGQNVTLSCEQNLNHDAMYWYRQDPGQGLRLIYYSQIVNDFQKGDIAEGYSVSREKKESFPLTVTSAQKNPTAFYLCASSIRGTSQPQHFGDGTRLSIL.

CDR3 residues: CASSFRGEQYF. The CDR3 region has the DNA TGTGCCAGCAGCTTTCGGGGAGAGCAGTACTTC. V gene TRBV5-6 combines with J gene TRBJ2-7, with D possibly TRBD2 on 5 matching bases. Germline V gene data show CDR1 as SGHDT and CDR2 as YYEEEE. V was trimmed by 2 bases and J by 7 bases, leaving 7 bases between them. CDR3 length: 11 residues.

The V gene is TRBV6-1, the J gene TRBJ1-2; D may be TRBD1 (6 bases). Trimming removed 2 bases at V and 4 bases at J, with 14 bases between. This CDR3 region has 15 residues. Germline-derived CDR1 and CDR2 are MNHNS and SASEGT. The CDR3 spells CASSETQNRAYGYTF. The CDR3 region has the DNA TGTGCCAGCAGTGAAACCCAGAACAGGGCCTATGGCTACACCTTC.

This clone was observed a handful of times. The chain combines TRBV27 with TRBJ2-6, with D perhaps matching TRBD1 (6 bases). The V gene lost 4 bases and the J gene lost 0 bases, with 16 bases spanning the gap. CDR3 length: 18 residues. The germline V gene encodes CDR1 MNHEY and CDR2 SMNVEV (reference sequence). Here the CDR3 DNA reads TGTGCCAGCAGTTCCGACAGGCGATTAGGCTCTGGGGCCAACGTCCTGACTTTC. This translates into CASSSDRRLGSGANVLTF.

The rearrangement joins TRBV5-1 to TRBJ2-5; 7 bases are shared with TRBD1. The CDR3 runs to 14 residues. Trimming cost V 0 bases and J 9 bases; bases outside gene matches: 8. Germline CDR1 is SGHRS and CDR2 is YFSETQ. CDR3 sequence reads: CASSLGVQGVAQYF. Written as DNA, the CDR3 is TGCGCCAGCAGCTTGGGGGTGCAGGGGGTGGCCCAGTACTTC.

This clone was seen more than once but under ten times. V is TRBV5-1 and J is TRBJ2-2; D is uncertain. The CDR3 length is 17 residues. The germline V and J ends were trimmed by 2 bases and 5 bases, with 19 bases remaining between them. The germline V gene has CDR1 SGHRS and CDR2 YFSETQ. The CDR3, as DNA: TGCGCCAGCAGCTTCCCCCTCGGCGGCCATAGGACCGGGGAGCTGTTTTTT. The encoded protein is CASSFPLGGHRTGELFF. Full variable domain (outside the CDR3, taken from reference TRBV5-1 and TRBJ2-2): KAGVTQTPRYLIKTRGQQVTLSCSPISGHRSVSWYQQTPGQGLQFLFEYFSETQRNKGNFPGRFSGRQFSNSRSEMNVSTLELGDSALYLCASSFPLGGHRTGELFFGEGSRLTVL.

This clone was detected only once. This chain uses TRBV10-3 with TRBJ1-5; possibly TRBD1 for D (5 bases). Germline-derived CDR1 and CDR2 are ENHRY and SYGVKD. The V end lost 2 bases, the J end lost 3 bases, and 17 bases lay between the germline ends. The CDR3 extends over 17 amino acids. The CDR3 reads CAISEHGARGSNQPQHF. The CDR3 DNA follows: TGTGCCATCAGTGAGCATGGGGCCCGGGGGTCCAATCAGCCCCAGCATTTT.

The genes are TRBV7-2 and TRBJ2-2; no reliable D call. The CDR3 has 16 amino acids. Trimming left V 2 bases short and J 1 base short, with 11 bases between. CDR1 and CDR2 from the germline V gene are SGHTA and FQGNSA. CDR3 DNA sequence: TGTGCCAGCAGCTTATCGCAGGTGGGGAACACCGGGGAGCTGTTTTTT. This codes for CASSLSQVGNTGELFF.

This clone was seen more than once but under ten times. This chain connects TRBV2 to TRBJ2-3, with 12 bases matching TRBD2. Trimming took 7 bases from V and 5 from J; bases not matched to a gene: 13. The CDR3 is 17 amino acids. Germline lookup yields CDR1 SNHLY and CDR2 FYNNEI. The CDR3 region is CASTAFSSGGALDTQYF. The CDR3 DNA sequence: TGTGCCAGCACAGCGTTTTCTAGCGGGGGGGCTCTAGATACGCAGTATTTT.

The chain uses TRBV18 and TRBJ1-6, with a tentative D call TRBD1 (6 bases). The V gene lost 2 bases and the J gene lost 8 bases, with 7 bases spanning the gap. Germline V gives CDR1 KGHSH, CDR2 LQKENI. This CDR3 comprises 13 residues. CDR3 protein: CASSPGGDSPLHF. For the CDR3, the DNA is TGTGCCAGCTCACCAGGGGGCGATTCACCCCTCCACTTT.